These 25 T cell receptor beta chains came from one sample sequenced in a study of blood T cell repertoires in COVID-19. Clones were sequenced by immunoSEQ multiplex PCR, and TCRdb holds only the in-frame ones, with some missing. The data show under 350,000 clones, around 90% seen once. The specimen was peripheral blood. The origin of the receptors is a woman aged 25 to 39 with COVID-19, enrolled during active disease.

This clone showed up just a few times. This chain uses TRBV11-3 with TRBJ1-1; the D is unclear. The V gene's germline CDR1 is SGHNT and CDR2 YENEEA. This CDR3 contains 12 residues. Trimming took off 4 bases at V and 1 base at J, with 4 bases between the two ends. CDR3 bases: TGTGCCAGCAGCTCCCAGAACACTGAAGCTTTCTTT. Amino acid sequence: CASSSQNTEAFF.

The rearrangement joins TRBV14 to TRBJ2-1; D might be TRBD1 (5 bases). The germline V and J ends were trimmed by 1 base and 4 bases, with 17 bases remaining between them. The germline CDR1 and CDR2 sequences are SGHDN and FVKESK. The CDR3 loop spans 17 amino acids. The CDR3 reads CASSQGGRGPAYNEQFF. In nucleotides, the CDR3 is TGTGCCAGCAGCCAAGGGGGAAGGGGCCCGGCGTACAATGAGCAGTTCTTC.

The chain is built from TRBV11-2 and TRBJ2-3; 11 bases line up with TRBD2. V lost 5 bases and J lost 4; bases outside the gene matches: 11. The V gene's germline CDR1 is SGHAT and CDR2 FQNNGV. The CDR3 has 17 residues. The CDR3 reads CASSLGPGTSGSDTQYF. In DNA form, the CDR3 reads TGTGCCAGCAGCCTTGGCCCCGGGACTAGCGGATCAGATACGCAGTATTTT.

J is TRBJ2-1 and V is TRBV18; 7 nucleotides agree with TRBD2. This CDR3 has 13 amino acids. The junction had 9 bases not matched to a gene; V was cut back by 4 bases and J by 12 bases. Germline V CDR1 and CDR2: KGHSH, LQKENI. CDR3 protein: CASSLGTTGGQFF. The CDR3 DNA is TGTGCCAGCTCACTCGGGACTACCGGTGGGCAGTTCTTC.

The chain is built from TRBV4-2 and TRBJ1-1; 7 positions match TRBD1. The CDR3 loop spans 15 amino acids. Germline values: CDR1 LGHNA, CDR2 YNFKEQ. Trimming at V came to 1 base and at J to 1 base, leaving 3 bases not matched to a gene. CDR3 sequence: CASSQVRDRNTEAFF. As DNA, the CDR3 is TGTGCCAGCAGCCAAGTCCGGGACAGGAACACTGAAGCTTTCTTT.

The chain carries TRBV28 and TRBJ1-4; the D is unclear. The length of the CDR3 is 14 residues. Looked up from germline, CDR1 is MDHEN and CDR2 is SYDVKM. The V end lost 6 bases, the J end lost 0 bases, and 8 bases lay between the germline ends. In DNA, the CDR3 is TGTGCCAGCAGCTTCGTTGCAACTAATGAAAAACTGTTTTTT. It yields the protein CASSFVATNEKLFF.

The chain joins TRBV24-1 to TRBJ2-6; 14 nucleotides align to TRBD2. Germline V gives CDR1 KGHDR, CDR2 SFDVKD. The CDR3 is made up of 18 amino acids. V was clipped by 4 bases and J by 2 bases; unmatched bases: 3. The CDR3 sequence: CATSDPGLAGAGANVLTF. The CDR3 region has the DNA TGTGCCACCAGTGACCCGGGACTAGCGGGAGCTGGGGCCAACGTCCTGACTTTC.

The chain employs TRBV6-5 and TRBJ2-7; 8 nucleotides match TRBD1. After removal of 8 bases from V and 6 bases from J, the junction contained 6 bases not matched to a gene. There are 12 residues in the CDR3. Looked up from germline, CDR1 is MNHEY and CDR2 is SVGAGI. The DNA of the CDR3 is TGTGCCAGCCGGACAGGGCCGGGCGAGCAGTACTTC. This sequence encodes CASRTGPGEQYF.

This chain links TRBV6-5 with TRBJ2-1; 9 positions match TRBD2. V lost 6 bases, J lost 6 bases, and 9 bases stayed unmatched. Germline-derived CDR1 and CDR2 are MNHEY and SVGAGI. The CDR3 loop spans 15 amino acids. This chain's CDR3 is CASRREGGRANEQFF. Here the CDR3 DNA reads TGTGCCAGCAGAAGGGAGGGCGGGAGGGCCAATGAGCAGTTCTTC.

This rearrangement joins TRBV7-2 to TRBJ1-5; D call uncertain. The germline gives CDR1 SGHTA, CDR2 FQGNSA. Trimming shortened V by 0 bases and J by 7 bases, and 4 bases separated the two germline ends. This CDR3 has 12 amino acids. This CDR3 is CASSLASQPQHF. CDR3 coding DNA: TGTGCCAGCAGCTTAGCAAGCCAGCCCCAGCATTTT.

This sequence joins TRBV27 and TRBJ1-4; TRBD1 matches at 8 bases. This CDR3 is 14 amino acids long. V shed 3 bases and J 8 bases; nucleotides not matched to a gene: 5. Germline CDR1 and CDR2: MNHEY and SMNVEV (reference sequence). DNA of the CDR3: TGTGCCAGCAGTTTTGGACAGGGACGGGAAAAACTGTTTTTT. The encoded protein is CASSFGQGREKLFF.

The chain employs TRBV3-1 (or the pseudogene TRBV3-2) and TRBJ2-7; possibly TRBD2 for D (5 bases). V dropped 4 bases and J dropped 2 bases, with 9 bases sitting between them. CDR1 LGHDT and CDR2 YNNKEL come from the germline V gene (reference sequence). The CDR3 sequence is 13 residues long. The chain's CDR3 is CASSPYGAYEQYF. CDR3 in DNA: TGTGCCAGCAGCCCATACGGGGCCTACGAGCAGTACTTC.

This clone occurred once. The V and J genes are TRBV7-2 and TRBJ2-2; the D is unclear. CDR1 is SGHTA and CDR2 is FQGNSA in the germline V gene. Trimming took 1 base from V and 4 from J, leaving 13 bases between them. This CDR3 has 16 residues. The CDR3 loop reads CASSLVGSGRTGELFF. CDR3 in DNA: TGTGCCAGCAGCTTAGTAGGTTCAGGCCGCACCGGGGAGCTGTTTTTT.

This clone occurred a few times. The genes are TRBV5-1 and TRBJ2-2; TRBD1 agrees at 9 bases. This CDR3 region has 16 residues. Unmatched junction bases numbered 10, after V lost 4 bases and J lost 6 bases. Per germline, CDR1 SGHRS and CDR2 YFSETQ. The chain's CDR3 is CASSRPGQGKAGELFF. The CDR3 DNA reads as TGCGCCAGCAGCCGACCGGGACAGGGAAAAGCCGGGGAGCTGTTTTTT. The entire variable domain, with the rest obtained from reference TRBV5-1 and TRBJ2-2, is as follows: KAGVTQTPRYLIKTRGQQVTLSCSPISGHRSVSWYQQTPGQGLQFLFEYFSETQRNKGNFPGRFSGRQFSNSRSEMNVSTLELGDSALYLCASSRPGQGKAGELFFGEGSRLTVL.

This chain uses TRBV27 with TRBJ2-7; 8 bases fit TRBD2. Germline CDR1 reads MNHEY; CDR2 reads SMNVEV (reference sequence). The CDR3 has 13 residues. V lost 5 bases to trimming and J lost 7 bases; unmatched junction nucleotides: 7. CDR3 DNA: TGTGCCAGCAGTCCTACTAGCGGACTGGAGCAGTACTTC. It translates to CASSPTSGLEQYF.

This clone was counted once. The gene calls are TRBV3-1 (or the pseudogene TRBV3-2) and TRBJ1-1; D remains ambiguous. The CDR3 contains 13 residues. The V and J ends lost 3 bases and 5 bases respectively, with 10 bases between them. Germline CDR1 reads LGHDT; CDR2 reads YNNKEL (reference sequence). The CDR3 coding sequence is TGTGCCAGCAGCCAGGGGAGAGATACTGAAGCTTTCTTT. This sequence encodes CASSQGRDTEAFF.

V gene TRBV9 combines with J gene TRBJ2-2; TRBD2 matches at 12 bases. V lost 2 bases and J lost 5; bases outside the gene matches: 1. The CDR3 is made up of 15 amino acids. Germline assignment: CDR1 SGDLS and CDR2 YYNGEE. The CDR3 DNA is TGTGCCAGCAGCGTGACTAGCGGGAGTACCGGGGAGCTGTTTTTT. Residues: CASSVTSGSTGELFF.

CDR3: CAWSVPRMNTEAFF. The CDR3 nucleotides read TGTGCCTGGAGTGTGCCCAGGATGAACACTGAAGCTTTCTTT. This chain connects TRBV30 to TRBJ1-1; D gene ambiguous. The CDR3 totals 14 residues. V lost 0 bases and J lost 0, with 8 bases in between. Germline CDR1 GTSNPN, CDR2 SVGIG (reference sequence).

This rearrangement joins TRBV21-1 to TRBJ2-1; the tabulated D call, TRBD2, remains unverified against the DNA. TRBV21-1 is deemed a pseudogene. CDR3 length: 11 amino acids. The CDR3 DNA reads as TGTGCCAGCTACGGGTATTATGAGCAGTTCTTC. Translated: CASYGYYEQFF.

The rearrangement uses TRBV4-1 and TRBJ1-4; 8 positions agree with TRBD1. CDR3 length: 14 amino acids. V trimming: 5 bases; J trimming: 8 bases; junction bases outside the gene matches: 7. Germline V gene data show CDR1 as MGHRA and CDR2 as YSYEKL. The CDR3 spells CASSSDREVEKLFF. The CDR3 nucleotides read TGCGCCAGCAGCTCGGACAGGGAGGTCGAAAAACTGTTTTTT.

The J gene is TRBJ1-5, the V gene TRBV28; no clear D gene. Trimming left V 2 bases short and J 5 bases short, with 13 bases between. CDR3 length: 15 residues. Per the germline V gene, CDR1 is MDHEN and CDR2 is SYDVKM. The CDR3 bases are TGTGCCAGCAGTTTAATCTCCCCTATTGATCAGCCCCAGCATTTT. Protein sequence: CASSLISPIDQPQHF.

The chain joins TRBV30 to TRBJ1-3; D might be TRBD1 (5 bases). Germline-derived CDR1 and CDR2 are GTSNPN and SVGIG (reference sequence). V was pared by 5 bases and J by 5 bases, with 7 bases between. This CDR3 region has 11 residues. This chain's CDR3 is CAWGTRNTIYF. The CDR3, as DNA: TGTGCCTGGGGGACTAGAAACACCATATATTTT.

In its sample, this clone was seen once. The chain combines TRBV6-1 with TRBJ2-5, with 11 positions matching TRBD1. V lost 0 bases and J lost 5; bases outside the gene matches: 8. The V gene's germline CDR1 is MNHNS and CDR2 SASEGT. The CDR3 length is 17 residues. The CDR3 DNA reads TGTGCCAGCAGTGAAGCTCTAGGACAGGGGGCTGACGAGACCCAGTACTTC. This codes for CASSEALGQGADETQYF.

This chain uses TRBV10-3 with TRBJ1-1; 10 bases align to TRBD1. CDR3 length: 13 amino acids. Trimming cost V 10 bases and J 1 base; bases outside gene matches: 3. Per germline, CDR1 ENHRY and CDR2 SYGVKD. The CDR3 spells CATGQGGNTEAFF. The CDR3 DNA reads TGTGCCACCGGACAGGGGGGGAACACTGAAGCTTTCTTT.

CDR3 in amino acids: CASSSPSGREGYTF. The DNA of the CDR3 is TGTGCCAGCAGTTCCCCATCGGGGAGGGAAGGCTACACCTTC. V usage is TRBV28 and J usage is TRBJ1-2; D gene uncertain. In germline, CDR1 is MDHEN, CDR2 SYDVKM. This CDR3 comprises 14 residues. The V and J ends lost 4 bases and 8 bases respectively, with 17 bases between them.